The rows below give T cell receptor beta chains drawn from one sample of a study of T cells after yellow fever vaccination. Via MiXCR, TCRdb re-called the 5' RACE reads, giving one row per CDR3 protein. The sample has 250,000 to 400,000 distinct CDR3 sequences, roughly 3.9% seen once. The sample in question was PBMCs, obtained 5 days after the yellow fever booster vaccination. Every receptor here comes from a man younger than 30 who received the YFV17D yellow fever vaccine. The CDR3 runs from the conserved cysteine through the conserved F or W. D genes are given only for firm matches. Expanded clones are given a class, and other clones once, few, many or no size at all.

v_gene: TRBV7-8
d_gene: -
j_gene: TRBJ1-1
abundance: -
len: 15
CDR3nt: TGTGCCAGCAGCAGGACAAGGGGAATGAACACTGAAGCTTTCTTT
CDR3aa: CASSRTRGMNTEAFF

v_gene: TRBV7-9
d_gene: -
j_gene: TRBJ2-3
abundance: -
len: 14
CDR3nt: TGTGCCAGCAGCTTGTCGTCCCGGGGAGATACGCAGTATTTT
CDR3aa: CASSLSSRGDTQYF

v_gene: TRBV6-5
d_gene: -
j_gene: TRBJ1-5
abundance: many
len: 17
CDR3nt: TGTGCCAGCAGTTACTCGTTTCCTCCCACAAGCAATCAGCCCCAGCATTTT
CDR3aa: CASSYSFPPTSNQPQHF

v_gene: TRBV2
d_gene: -
j_gene: TRBJ2-2
abundance: few
len: 15
CDR3nt: TGTGCCAGTACAAATAACAGGGAATCGACCGGGGAGCTGTTTTTT
CDR3aa: CASTNNRESTGELFF

v_gene: TRBV29-1
d_gene: -
j_gene: TRBJ2-5
abundance: -
len: 14
CDR3nt: TGCAGCGTTAAGGGGGCGGGGGGATATGAGACCCAGTACTTC
CDR3aa: CSVKGAGGYETQYF

v_gene: TRBV18
d_gene: -
j_gene: TRBJ1-3
abundance: few
len: 15
CDR3nt: TGTGCCAGCTCACCAGACATGAGCTCTGGAAACACCATATATTTT
CDR3aa: CASSPDMSSGNTIYF

v_gene: TRBV29-1
d_gene: TRBD2
j_gene: TRBJ2-3
abundance: few
len: 15
CDR3nt: TGCAGCGTCGTACGACTAGCGGGGGGCACAGATACGCAGTATTTT
CDR3aa: CSVVRLAGGTDTQYF

v_gene: TRBV12-3/TRBV12-4
d_gene: TRBD1
j_gene: TRBJ2-1
abundance: many
len: 15
CDR3nt: TGTGCCAGCAGCCGGGGACAGGGGTCCTACAATGAGCAGTTCTTC
CDR3aa: CASSRGQGSYNEQFF

v_gene: TRBV14
d_gene: TRBD1
j_gene: TRBJ2-5
abundance: many
len: 16
CDR3nt: TGTGCCAGCAGCCAGGGGACAGGGGGCTACCAAGAGACCCAGTACTTC
CDR3aa: CASSQGTGGYQETQYF

v_gene: TRBV4-1
d_gene: TRBD2
j_gene: TRBJ2-3
abundance: -
len: 15
CDR3nt: TGCGCCAGCAGCCAAGATCGACTAGCTGGAGATACGCAGTATTTT
CDR3aa: CASSQDRLAGDTQYF

v_gene: TRBV5-1
d_gene: TRBD1
j_gene: TRBJ2-7
abundance: many
len: 14
CDR3nt: TGCGCCAGCACCTGGCAGGGGGCATCCTACGAGCAGTACTTC
CDR3aa: CASTWQGASYEQYF

v_gene: TRBV4-3
d_gene: -
j_gene: TRBJ2-2
abundance: few
len: 14
CDR3nt: TGCGCCAGCAGCCAAGATCTTAGGGCCGGGGAGCTGTTTTTT
CDR3aa: CASSQDLRAGELFF

v_gene: TRBV20-1
d_gene: -
j_gene: TRBJ2-1
abundance: few
len: 11
CDR3nt: TGCAGTACGTCTGACGGTAATGAGCAGTTCTTC
CDR3aa: CSTSDGNEQFF

v_gene: TRBV4-3
d_gene: TRBD2
j_gene: TRBJ2-3
abundance: many
len: 15
CDR3nt: TGCGCCAGCAGCCAGCGGGGGGTTTTAACAGATACGCAGTATTTT
CDR3aa: CASSQRGVLTDTQYF

v_gene: TRBV20-1
d_gene: -
j_gene: TRBJ2-5
abundance: few
len: 14
CDR3nt: TGCAGTGCTCCGCTTGAGACCAGGGGTGAGACCCAGTACTTC
CDR3aa: CSAPLETRGETQYF

v_gene: TRBV7-9
d_gene: -
j_gene: TRBJ2-4
abundance: -
len: 15
CDR3nt: TGTGCCAGCAGCAGCAGGGGACTAGCCAAAAACATTCAGTACTTC
CDR3aa: CASSSRGLAKNIQYF

v_gene: TRBV20-1
d_gene: -
j_gene: TRBJ2-5
abundance: few
len: 14
CDR3nt: TGCAGTGCTAGTCTTAGGGGGGGGAGAGAGACCCAGTACTTC
CDR3aa: CSASLRGGRETQYF

v_gene: TRBV7-9
d_gene: TRBD2
j_gene: TRBJ2-1
abundance: many
len: 16
CDR3nt: TGTGCCAGCAGGCCCATGCAACTAGCGGGGGGAGGTGAGCAGTTCTTC
CDR3aa: CASRPMQLAGGGEQFF

v_gene: TRBV5-6
d_gene: -
j_gene: TRBJ1-4
abundance: -
len: 16
CDR3nt: TGTGCCAGCAGCTTCACCTCAGGGGCAGCTAATGAAAAACTGTTTTTT
CDR3aa: CASSFTSGAANEKLFF

v_gene: TRBV5-1
d_gene: -
j_gene: TRBJ2-2
abundance: few
len: 16
CDR3nt: TGCGCCAGCAGCTTAGGGCCCCGGGTGAACACCGGGGAGCTGTTTTTT
CDR3aa: CASSLGPRVNTGELFF

v_gene: TRBV6-5
d_gene: -
j_gene: TRBJ1-1
abundance: -
len: 14
CDR3nt: TGTGCCAGCAGTTACGGAGGGAGCGGTACTGAAGCTTTCTTT
CDR3aa: CASSYGGSGTEAFF

v_gene: TRBV7-8
d_gene: -
j_gene: TRBJ1-3
abundance: few
len: 15
CDR3nt: TGTGCCAGCAGCGCCCTGGGGGGGCAGCGAAACACCATATATTTT
CDR3aa: CASSALGGQRNTIYF

v_gene: TRBV20-1
d_gene: -
j_gene: TRBJ2-7
abundance: few
len: 11
CDR3nt: TGCAGTGTTCTCAGGGGTCCAGAGCAGTACTTC
CDR3aa: CSVLRGPEQYF

v_gene: TRBV28
d_gene: -
j_gene: TRBJ1-2
abundance: few
len: 12
CDR3nt: TGTGCCACCACCGAGGGGGGCTATGGCTACACCTTC
CDR3aa: CATTEGGYGYTF

v_gene: TRBV13
d_gene: TRBD1
j_gene: TRBJ2-5
abundance: many
len: 13
CDR3nt: TGTGCCAGCACGTACAGGGGTCAAGAGACCCAGTACTTC
CDR3aa: CASTYRGQETQYF

v_gene: TRBV7-3
d_gene: TRBD1
j_gene: TRBJ2-1
abundance: few
len: 15
CDR3nt: TGTGCCAGCAACTCAGGGGGCGCGAATCAGGTTGAGCAGTTCTTC
CDR3aa: CASNSGGANQVEQFF

v_gene: TRBV5-4
d_gene: TRBD2
j_gene: TRBJ2-3
abundance: few
len: 18
CDR3nt: TGTGCCAGCAGCCCAGCCCTGGCACGGGGGGGGGAGATAGGTCCGCAGTATTTT
CDR3aa: CASSPALARGGEIGPQYF

v_gene: TRBV29-1
d_gene: -
j_gene: TRBJ1-2
abundance: once
len: 16
CDR3nt: TGCAGCGTTGAAGCCCCCGGACAGCATCCTAACTATGGCTACACCTTC
CDR3aa: CSVEAPGQHPNYGYTF

v_gene: TRBV5-1
d_gene: TRBD1
j_gene: TRBJ1-2
abundance: -
len: 15
CDR3nt: TGCGCCAGCAGCCACGGGACAGGGGAACCGTATGGCTACACCTTC
CDR3aa: CASSHGTGEPYGYTF

v_gene: TRBV7-3
d_gene: -
j_gene: TRBJ2-2
abundance: -
len: 13
CDR3nt: TGTGCCAGCAGCTTATCCTCTGGCGGGGAGCTGTTTTTT
CDR3aa: CASSLSSGGELFF

v_gene: TRBV5-1
d_gene: TRBD2
j_gene: TRBJ2-3
abundance: few
len: 15
CDR3nt: TGCGCCAGCAGCCCCCTGACTAGCGGGATAAGGACGCAGTATTTT
CDR3aa: CASSPLTSGIRTQYF

v_gene: TRBV20-1
d_gene: -
j_gene: TRBJ1-1
abundance: -
len: 14
CDR3nt: TGCAGTGCTAGCGAACAGGGTCTGAACACTGAAGCTTTCTTT
CDR3aa: CSASEQGLNTEAFF

v_gene: TRBV5-6
d_gene: -
j_gene: TRBJ1-2
abundance: few
len: 12
CDR3nt: TGTGCCAGCAGCGGCGGGGGCTATGGCTACACCTTC
CDR3aa: CASSGGGYGYTF

v_gene: TRBV5-1
d_gene: -
j_gene: TRBJ2-6
abundance: many
len: 15
CDR3nt: TGCGCCAGCAGCCCCCAGGGTAATGGGGCCAACGTCCTGACTTTC
CDR3aa: CASSPQGNGANVLTF

v_gene: TRBV28
d_gene: -
j_gene: TRBJ2-3
abundance: many
len: 15
CDR3nt: TGTGCCAGCACCCGAGGGGACCGTCGCACAGATACGCAGTATTTT
CDR3aa: CASTRGDRRTDTQYF

v_gene: TRBV18
d_gene: -
j_gene: TRBJ2-5
abundance: few
len: 15
CDR3nt: TGTGCCAGCTCACTCAACAGGGTATACGGGGAGACCCAGTACTTC
CDR3aa: CASSLNRVYGETQYF

v_gene: TRBV6-2/TRBV6-3
d_gene: -
j_gene: TRBJ2-2
abundance: many
len: 16
CDR3nt: TGTGCCAGCAGTTACATCCCCACAGGGACCGGCGGGGAGCTGTTTTTT
CDR3aa: CASSYIPTGTGGELFF

v_gene: TRBV29-1
d_gene: -
j_gene: TRBJ1-2
abundance: few
len: 11
CDR3nt: TGCAGCGTTGTCTGGGGGGGTGGCTACACCTTC
CDR3aa: CSVVWGGGYTF

v_gene: TRBV7-9
d_gene: TRBD2
j_gene: TRBJ2-3
abundance: many
len: 15
CDR3nt: TGTGCCAGCTCGGGCGAGCGGGGGGGCACAGATACGCAGTATTTT
CDR3aa: CASSGERGGTDTQYF

v_gene: TRBV4-1
d_gene: -
j_gene: TRBJ1-3
abundance: many
len: 15
CDR3nt: TGCGCCAGCAGCCCCACCCCGAGCTCTGGAAACACCATATATTTT
CDR3aa: CASSPTPSSGNTIYF

v_gene: TRBV12-3/TRBV12-4
d_gene: TRBD2
j_gene: TRBJ2-1
abundance: -
len: 19
CDR3nt: TGTGCCAGCAGCCCCCAGACGGGGGGGCGGGTGGACTCCTACAATGAGCAGTTCTTC
CDR3aa: CASSPQTGGRVDSYNEQFF

v_gene: TRBV20-1
d_gene: -
j_gene: TRBJ2-7
abundance: many
len: 13
CDR3nt: TGCAGTGCTAGAGATCGGGGGCCGAATGAGCAGTACTTC
CDR3aa: CSARDRGPNEQYF

v_gene: TRBV10-2
d_gene: -
j_gene: TRBJ2-1
abundance: -
len: 15
CDR3nt: TGCGCCAGCAGAGAGGTGCAGGGGCCCTACAATGAGCAGTTCTTC
CDR3aa: CASREVQGPYNEQFF

v_gene: TRBV20-1
d_gene: TRBD1
j_gene: TRBJ1-6
abundance: few
len: 15
CDR3nt: TGCAGTAATACTAGGTTCGGGACAGCTAATTCACCCCTCCACTTT
CDR3aa: CSNTRFGTANSPLHF

v_gene: TRBV5-1
d_gene: -
j_gene: TRBJ2-1
abundance: few
len: 16
CDR3nt: TGCGCCAGCAGCTACCGGGACTCAAGCTCCTACAATGAGCAGTTCTTC
CDR3aa: CASSYRDSSSYNEQFF

v_gene: TRBV4-3
d_gene: -
j_gene: TRBJ2-7
abundance: -
len: 15
CDR3nt: TGCGCCAGCAGCCAAGAGGGACTCCCGGCCTACGAGCAGTACTTC
CDR3aa: CASSQEGLPAYEQYF

v_gene: TRBV20-1
d_gene: TRBD2
j_gene: TRBJ2-2
abundance: -
len: 16
CDR3nt: TGCAGTGCTAGAGATGGCGGGGGATGGGGGACCGGGGAGCTGTTTTTT
CDR3aa: CSARDGGGWGTGELFF

v_gene: TRBV5-6
d_gene: -
j_gene: TRBJ1-4
abundance: few
len: 11
CDR3nt: TGTGCCAGCAGCTTGGAGGGAAAACTGTTTTTT
CDR3aa: CASSLEGKLFF

v_gene: TRBV2
d_gene: TRBD1
j_gene: TRBJ1-5
abundance: -
len: 14
CDR3nt: TGTGCCAGCCGAAACAGGGGGGGGGTAACGCCCCAGCATTTT
CDR3aa: CASRNRGGVTPQHF

v_gene: TRBV6-5
d_gene: -
j_gene: TRBJ2-5
abundance: many
len: 15
CDR3nt: TGTGCCAGCACTCCCGGTGGGGGCACCCAAGAGACCCAGTACTTC
CDR3aa: CASTPGGGTQETQYF

v_gene: TRBV2
d_gene: TRBD1
j_gene: TRBJ1-1
abundance: few
len: 14
CDR3nt: TGTGCCAGCAGTAAGGACAGGAGGAACACTGAAGCTTTCTTT
CDR3aa: CASSKDRRNTEAFF

v_gene: TRBV5-1
d_gene: TRBD1
j_gene: TRBJ2-5
abundance: few
len: 14
CDR3nt: TGCGCCAGCAGCATAGGACAGGTCCAAGAGACCCAGTACTTC
CDR3aa: CASSIGQVQETQYF